A selection of T cell receptor beta chains follows, all from one sample in a study of T cells after yellow fever vaccination. Using its own MiXCR run on the 5' RACE reads, TCRdb lists one record per CDR3 protein. The sample has about 150,000 distinct CDR3 sequences, about 6.2% seen once. Source: CD4+ T cells sorted from PBMCs, taken 10 days after the yellow fever booster vaccination. The receptors were sampled from a man aged 25-45 years who received the YFV17D yellow fever vaccine. Both conserved end residues are trimmed from each CDR3. Clone size is shown for a subset of rows, as once, few, many or a class of expanded clone.

CDR3aa: ASSQGPAQY; abundance: many; j_gene: TRBJ2-3; v_gene: TRBV7-2
CDR3aa: ASTSGSQDTQY; abundance: few; j_gene: TRBJ2-3; v_gene: TRBV30
CDR3aa: CARDPTGRYNSYNEQF; abundance: .; j_gene: TRBJ2-1; v_gene: TRBV20-1
CDR3aa: SALSGANVLT; abundance: .; j_gene: TRBJ2-6; v_gene: TRBV20-1
CDR3aa: ASSLNSGEGEQF; abundance: many; j_gene: TRBJ2-1; v_gene: TRBV7-3
CDR3aa: ASGLGRSYEQY; abundance: once; j_gene: TRBJ2-7; v_gene: TRBV5-6
CDR3aa: ASSVNRRRESTDTQY; abundance: many; j_gene: TRBJ2-3; v_gene: TRBV9
CDR3aa: ASSPGYEYGYT; abundance: many; j_gene: TRBJ1-2; v_gene: TRBV5-8
CDR3aa: ASSPRGYAGTDTQY; abundance: many; j_gene: TRBJ2-3; v_gene: TRBV18
CDR3aa: ASSLGAHEQF; abundance: few; j_gene: TRBJ2-1; v_gene: TRBV11-3
CDR3aa: SVQGPSEQY; abundance: few; j_gene: TRBJ2-7; v_gene: TRBV29-1
CDR3aa: ASSANRGFYSPLH; abundance: many; j_gene: TRBJ1-6; v_gene: TRBV5-6
CDR3aa: ASSQIAGAYNEQF; abundance: many; j_gene: TRBJ2-1; v_gene: TRBV5-1
CDR3aa: ASSLGAIQDTQY; abundance: many; j_gene: TRBJ2-3; v_gene: TRBV5-1
CDR3aa: ASSLTLMGTNNEQF; abundance: .; j_gene: TRBJ2-1; v_gene: TRBV4-3
CDR3aa: ASVRGGAENEQF; abundance: many; j_gene: TRBJ2-1; v_gene: TRBV12-3/TRBV12-4
CDR3aa: ASSLGWPQGNEQF; abundance: many; j_gene: TRBJ2-1; v_gene: TRBV7-2
CDR3aa: AISRPGDTGELF; abundance: many; j_gene: TRBJ2-2; v_gene: TRBV10-3
CDR3aa: ASSFVVPDTGELF; abundance: many; j_gene: TRBJ2-2; v_gene: TRBV5-5
CDR3aa: SAEPYTDTQY; abundance: many; j_gene: TRBJ2-3; v_gene: TRBV20-1
CDR3aa: SARDRVYGELF; abundance: many; j_gene: TRBJ2-2; v_gene: TRBV20-1
CDR3aa: SVGHEQY; abundance: .; j_gene: TRBJ2-7; v_gene: TRBV20-1
CDR3aa: ASSPSGQETQY; abundance: .; j_gene: TRBJ2-5; v_gene: TRBV18
CDR3aa: ASSSGSDTQY; abundance: many; j_gene: TRBJ2-3; v_gene: TRBV5-1
CDR3aa: ASPREASYEQY; abundance: many; j_gene: TRBJ2-7; v_gene: TRBV23-1
CDR3aa: ASSQDGTSGSRELF; abundance: many; j_gene: TRBJ2-2; v_gene: TRBV4-3
CDR3aa: ASSFRLRVHEQF; abundance: few; j_gene: TRBJ2-1; v_gene: TRBV28
CDR3aa: SAGTRTETQY; abundance: many; j_gene: TRBJ2-5; v_gene: TRBV20-1
CDR3aa: ASSLPGDEQY; abundance: many; j_gene: TRBJ2-7; v_gene: TRBV5-1
CDR3aa: SADWVGLRDTQY; abundance: many; j_gene: TRBJ2-3; v_gene: TRBV20-1
CDR3aa: ASSRRTHMSGPSLHEQY; abundance: many; j_gene: TRBJ2-7; v_gene: TRBV11-2
CDR3aa: ASSQGGGQYGTQY; abundance: many; j_gene: TRBJ2-5; v_gene: TRBV25-1
CDR3aa: SASKVGQAYNEQF; abundance: many; j_gene: TRBJ2-1; v_gene: TRBV20-1
CDR3aa: SARELAGGQVETQY; abundance: many; j_gene: TRBJ2-5; v_gene: TRBV20-1
CDR3aa: ASSPSPGQGGTEAF; abundance: many; j_gene: TRBJ1-1; v_gene: TRBV5-1
CDR3aa: ASSYQLAGDGEQF; abundance: many; j_gene: TRBJ2-1; v_gene: TRBV7-6
CDR3aa: AIGQGFETQY; abundance: many; j_gene: TRBJ2-5; v_gene: TRBV10-3
CDR3aa: SATLLGSRGTDTQY; abundance: many; j_gene: TRBJ2-3; v_gene: TRBV20-1
CDR3aa: ASSLGQAGTEAF; abundance: many; j_gene: TRBJ1-1; v_gene: TRBV5-1
CDR3aa: SARQGDTGELF; abundance: many; j_gene: TRBJ2-2; v_gene: TRBV20-1
CDR3aa: AITQEGAGGGELF; abundance: many; j_gene: TRBJ2-2; v_gene: TRBV10-3
CDR3aa: SVECGRASEQY; abundance: few; j_gene: TRBJ2-7; v_gene: TRBV29-1
CDR3aa: ASSLLAGAVTGELF; abundance: many; j_gene: TRBJ2-2; v_gene: TRBV11-2
CDR3aa: SASPQPGVQETQY; abundance: many; j_gene: TRBJ2-5; v_gene: TRBV20-1
CDR3aa: SVVRDIPGEQY; abundance: many; j_gene: TRBJ2-7; v_gene: TRBV29-1
CDR3aa: ASSRPPGQGHSNQPQH; abundance: many; j_gene: TRBJ1-5; v_gene: TRBV16
CDR3aa: ASRLTGNTGELF; abundance: many; j_gene: TRBJ2-2; v_gene: TRBV5-1
CDR3aa: ASSGGLISYNEQF; abundance: .; j_gene: TRBJ2-1; v_gene: TRBV6-1
CDR3aa: ASSLSGRLLTYEQY; abundance: many; j_gene: TRBJ2-7; v_gene: TRBV7-9
CDR3aa: ATSEPSGSGSSYNEQF; abundance: many; j_gene: TRBJ2-1; v_gene: TRBV24-1
CDR3aa: ASSFGSRVDTEAF; abundance: many; j_gene: TRBJ1-1; v_gene: TRBV12-3/TRBV12-4
CDR3aa: ASSRGGNEQF; abundance: many; j_gene: TRBJ2-1; v_gene: TRBV7-6
CDR3aa: ASSFNYNEQF; abundance: many; j_gene: TRBJ2-1; v_gene: TRBV7-2
CDR3aa: ASSLRQGRY; abundance: many; j_gene: TRBJ2-3; v_gene: TRBV5-6
CDR3aa: ASSWAGGTYEQY; abundance: .; j_gene: TRBJ2-7; v_gene: TRBV5-4
CDR3aa: ASSRDSPGSYEQY; abundance: .; j_gene: TRBJ2-7; v_gene: TRBV7-2
CDR3aa: ASSLPGGGYNEQF; abundance: many; j_gene: TRBJ2-1; v_gene: TRBV5-8